The 28 T cell receptor beta chains below were found in one sample sequenced in a study of human T cells and chemical hapten exposure. The time point denotes: patch test 3, about 24 weeks after DPC sensitization. Documented treatment: therapeutic diphenylcyclopropenone sensitization with weekly scalp DPC. Each CDR3 protein gets one entry after TCRdb re-called the RACE reads with MiXCR. The table has tens of thousands of distinct CDR3 sequences, around an eighth seen once. Sequencing was performed on whole blood, taken in connection with sensitization to the hapten diphenylcyclopropenone (DPC). The source is a man aged 25-45 years with alopecia areata. Some clones in this sample may be carry-over from other donors' samples.

The chain employs TRBV7-2 and TRBJ2-7; no clear D. CDR1 and CDR2 from the germline V gene are SGHTA and FQGNSA. Deletions cut 5 bases from V and 1 base from J, with 12 bases between. This CDR3 is built from 14 residues. The CDR3 DNA is TGTGCCAGCAGCCCCGGAAGGGCGTCCTACGAGCAGTACTTC. Translated: CASSPGRASYEQYF. The variable domain in full, with the rest retrieved from reference TRBV7-2 and TRBJ2-7, is GAGVSQSPSNKVTEKGKDVELRCDPISGHTALYWYRQSLGQGLEFLIYFQGNSAPDKSGLPSDRFSAERTGGSVSTLTIQRTQQEDSAVYLCASSPGRASYEQYFGPGTRLTVT.

This clonotype has ten or more counts. This chain connects TRBV7-3 to TRBJ2-2; TRBD2 is a possible D gene (6 bases). The V and J ends lost 2 bases and 1 base respectively, with 11 bases between them. In germline, CDR1 is SGHTA, CDR2 FQGTGA. This CDR3 has 16 residues. CDR3 coding DNA: TGTGCCAGCAGCTTAGGCTGGGGAGGGAACACCGGGGAGCTGTTTTTT. Encoded protein: CASSLGWGGNTGELFF.

Only a few counts were recorded for this clonotype. The genes are TRBV4-2 and TRBJ2-7; 7 bases fit TRBD1. This CDR3 spans 17 amino acids. Germline loops: CDR1 LGHNA, CDR2 YNFKEQ. The V segment lost 1 base and the J segment 0 bases; nucleotides outside the gene matches: 9. The CDR3 bases are TGTGCCAGCAGCCAAGGGGACAGAGAGCCTCACTCCTACGAGCAGTACTTC. This encodes CASSQGDREPHSYEQYF.

In this sample, this clonotype turned up a few times. The V and J genes are TRBV27 and TRBJ1-5; 7 bases map to TRBD1. Germline V CDR1 and CDR2: MNHEY, SMNVEV (reference sequence). CDR3 length: 15 amino acids. After removal of 2 bases from V and 9 bases from J, the junction contained 10 bases not matched to a gene. CDR3 bases: TGTGCCAGCAGTTTAATTCCGGACAGGTCAGGGCCCCAGCATTTT. Amino acid sequence: CASSLIPDRSGPQHF.

The chain employs TRBV10-3 and TRBJ2-1; TRBD2 matches 9 bases. CDR3 length: 14 amino acids. Germline V gene lookup returns CDR1 ENHRY and CDR2 SYGVKD. With V trimmed by 8 bases and J by 6 bases, 8 bases remained unmatched. The DNA of the CDR3 is TGTGCCATCCAAGCGGGGGGCGATATCAATGAGCAGTTCTTC. Translated: CAIQAGGDINEQFF.

Many counts were recorded for this clonotype. The chain has TRBV7-9 and TRBJ2-1; maybe TRBD1 (5 bases). From germline, CDR1 is SEHNR and CDR2 FQNEAQ (reference sequence). V dropped 2 bases and J dropped 7 bases, with 9 bases sitting between them. The CDR3 totals 13 residues. As DNA, the CDR3 is TGTGCCAGCAGCTTACCTGGGGCGAATGAGCAGTTCTTC. It encodes CASSLPGANEQFF.

This clonotype was detected many times. The chain links TRBV29-1 to TRBJ1-1; 7 nucleotides align to TRBD1. CDR1 and CDR2 (germline): SQVTM, ANQGSEA. Germline trimming cut 7 bases from V and 4 bases from J; bases unmatched to any gene: 12. The CDR3 is 14 residues long. The CDR3 coding sequence is TGCAGCGCACTAAACAGGGGAAAGTTCACTGAAGCTTTCTTT. It specifies CSALNRGKFTEAFF.

The sample holds many counts of this clonotype. This chain connects TRBV7-2 to TRBJ1-4; D is ambiguous. Trimming took 5 bases from V and 7 from J, leaving 17 bases between them. The CDR3 contains 15 residues. Germline CDR1 is SGHTA and CDR2 is FQGNSA. Here the CDR3 DNA reads TGTGCCAGCAGCCCCCGGTTACTACTGACTGAAAAACTGTTTTTT. Translation: CASSPRLLLTEKLFF.

This clonotype was counted ten times or more. The rearrangement joins TRBV4-3 to TRBJ1-1; D is undetermined. The CDR3 runs to 15 residues. Germline CDR1 LGHNA, CDR2 YSLEER. V lost 4 bases, J lost 0 bases, and 12 bases lay in between. DNA for the CDR3: TGCGCCAGCAGCCTAAATTTCGCGATGAACACTGAAGCTTTCTTT. Translated: CASSLNFAMNTEAFF.

This clonotype was seen a few times. The chain uses TRBV12-3 or TRBV12-4 and TRBJ1-5; weak D call: TRBD1 (6 bases). There are 14 residues in the CDR3. V gave up 3 bases and J gave up 3 bases, with 9 bases separating them. The CDR3 DNA reads TGTGCCAGCAGTTTTGGGGGCTTCAATCAGCCCCAGCATTTT. It specifies CASSFGGFNQPQHF.

This clonotype is a singleton in its sample. V usage is TRBV7-2 and J usage is TRBJ1-5, with D unclear. The V end lost 5 bases, the J end lost 0 bases, and 11 bases lay between the germline ends. This CDR3 comprises 15 residues. Germline V CDR1 and CDR2: SGHTA, FQGNSA. This CDR3 reads CASSITAVSNQPQHF. In DNA, the CDR3 is TGTGCCAGCAGCATTACGGCAGTTAGCAATCAGCCCCAGCATTTT.

This clonotype appeared many times. The V gene is TRBV3-1, the J gene TRBJ2-5; D gene uncertain. In germline, CDR1 is LGHDT, CDR2 YNNKEL (reference sequence). The CDR3 runs to 15 residues. Trimming shortened V by 4 bases and J by 2 bases, and 14 bases separated the two germline ends. CDR3 DNA sequence: TGTGCCAGCAGCCCGGGCGTTCCGAGACAAGAGACCCAGTACTTC. Protein product: CASSPGVPRQETQYF.

The rearrangement uses TRBV27 and TRBJ2-7; weak D call: TRBD1 (5 bases). The CDR3 sequence is 15 residues long. Germline V gene sequence: CDR1 MNHEY, CDR2 SMNVEV (reference sequence). V gave up 4 bases and J gave up 0 bases, with 13 bases separating them. CDR3 bases: TGTGCCAGCAGTTCGGACACTACGGGCTCCTACGAGCAGTACTTC. The encoded protein is CASSSDTTGSYEQYF.

The V and J genes are TRBV27 and TRBJ2-7; 11 bases are a match to TRBD1. Germline V lookup: CDR1 MNHEY, CDR2 SMNVEV (reference sequence). The V gene end was trimmed by 8 bases and the J gene end by 3 bases; junction bases not matched to a gene: 3. This CDR3 region has 13 residues. CDR3 bases: TGTGCCAGCGCCGGGACAGGGGGCTACGAGCAGTACTTC. Amino acids: CASAGTGGYEQYF.

In the case of this clonotype: One base away lies a much larger clone, so this may be a sequencing read error. V is TRBV4-3 and J is TRBJ2-3; D tentatively reads TRBD1 or TRBD2 (5 bases each). The germline V gene encodes CDR1 LGHNA and CDR2 YSLEER. The CDR3 loop spans 17 amino acids. V lost 0 bases to trimming and J lost 2 bases, with 15 bases between them. This CDR3 is CASSQDRLGDLTDTQYF. In DNA form, the CDR3 reads TGCGCCAGCAGCCAAGATAGGCTCGGGGACCTCACAGATACGCAGTATTTT.

At least ten counts were recorded for this clonotype. At one end, the junction sequence differs from germline, possibly due to a read error. This chain uses TRBV18 with TRBJ2-7, with D possibly TRBD2 on 6 matching bases. CDR3 length: 15 residues. CDR1 is KGHSH and CDR2 is LQKENI in the germline V gene. The CDR3 reads CASSPPGGSRDEQYF. The CDR3 DNA follows: TGTGCCAGCTCCCCACCCGGGGGTTCCAGGGACGAGCAGTACTTC.

This clonotype was counted many times. The chain is built from TRBV7-2 and TRBJ2-3, with D perhaps matching TRBD1 (6 bases). V was pared by 0 bases and J by 2 bases, with 15 bases between. CDR3 length: 17 amino acids. The germline CDR1 and CDR2 sequences are SGHTA and FQGNSA. CDR3 bases: TGTGCCAGCAGCTTAGCCCACCGGGACATACACACAGATACGCAGTATTTT. Protein product: CASSLAHRDIHTDTQYF.

This clonotype was recorded many times. This rearrangement joins TRBV7-3 to TRBJ1-2; the D gene is possibly TRBD1 (5 bases). Germline CDR1 is SGHTA and CDR2 is FQGTGA. V lost 6 bases and J lost 8, with 22 bases in between. CDR3 length: 15 amino acids. The CDR3 region is CASSSDGDRLKGYTF. The CDR3 DNA reads TGTGCCAGCAGTTCTGATGGGGACCGGCTTAAGGGCTACACCTTC.

The chain combines TRBV28 with TRBJ1-1; possibly TRBD1 for D (5 bases). The germline V gene has CDR1 MDHEN and CDR2 SYDVKM. The CDR3 contains 14 residues. V lost 4 bases to trimming and J lost 1 base, with 10 bases between them. CDR3 loop: CASSWGGWNTEAFF. CDR3 DNA sequence: TGTGCCAGCAGTTGGGGGGGTTGGAACACTGAAGCTTTCTTT.

This clonotype has a handful of counts. This rearrangement joins TRBV24-1 to TRBJ2-1, with a possible D match to TRBD2 (7 bases). Per the germline V gene, CDR1 is KGHDR and CDR2 is SFDVKD. The CDR3 loop spans 14 amino acids. Trimming took off 12 bases at V and 3 bases at J, with 17 bases between the two ends. In DNA form, the CDR3 reads TGTGCCGTTACTCGGGGGGCGGACTACAATGAGCAGTTCTTC. Its translation: CAVTRGADYNEQFF.

The sample holds many counts of this clonotype. The chain combines TRBV7-6 with TRBJ2-6; TRBD1 matches at 9 bases. Germline-derived CDR1 and CDR2 are SGHVS and FNYEAQ. This CDR3 spans 18 amino acids. J was trimmed by 4 bases and V by 1 base; bases with no gene match: 8. CDR3 sequence (DNA): TGTGCCAGCAGCTTAGGGATATACAGGGGGCGCGGGGCCAACGTCCTGACTTTC. It translates to CASSLGIYRGRGANVLTF.

This clonotype was counted many times. The rearrangement links TRBV4-3 to TRBJ1-2; D remains unclear. V gave up 1 base and J gave up 14 bases, with 17 bases separating them. The CDR3 spans 13 residues. Germline V gene sequence: CDR1 LGHNA, CDR2 YSLEER. DNA for the CDR3: TGCGCCAGCAGCCAAGTGGATAGTTTAGGTTGGACCTTC. It codes for CASSQVDSLGWTF.

This rearrangement joins TRBV20-1 to TRBJ2-1; D not certain. Trimming took 5 bases from V and 10 from J, leaving 15 bases between them. The CDR3 covers 12 residues. Germline V gene lookup returns CDR1 DFQATT and CDR2 SNEGSKA (reference sequence). In DNA, the CDR3 is TGCAGTGCTGGCTCCGGGTTGGGCGAGCAGTTCTTC. It specifies CSAGSGLGEQFF.

This clonotype was observed a handful of times. V and J are TRBV7-6 and TRBJ2-3; D gene uncertain. The CDR3 has 16 amino acids. The V end was cut by 6 bases, the J end by 7 bases, with 23 bases between. Per the germline V gene, CDR1 is SGHVS and CDR2 is FNYEAQ. Written as DNA, the CDR3 is TGTGCCAGCAGTAGGACCCCCGGGCACTCCCTCAATACGCAGTATTTT. As protein: CASSRTPGHSLNTQYF.

V is TRBV20-1 and J is TRBJ2-1; the match to TRBD2 covers 7 bases. Germline V lookup: CDR1 DFQATT, CDR2 SNEGSKA (reference sequence). The V gene end was trimmed by 2 bases and the J gene end by 6 bases; junction bases not matched to a gene: 4. This CDR3 is built from 13 residues. The CDR3 DNA follows: TGCAGTGCTAGAAGCGGGGTTAGCAATGAGCAGTTCTTC. Its translation is CSARSGVSNEQFF.

The chain employs TRBV29-1 and TRBJ2-5, with D uncertain. Germline CDR1 reads SQVTM; CDR2 reads ANQGSEA. Trimming removed 1 base from V and 3 bases from J, with 9 bases in between. The CDR3 runs to 13 residues. The DNA of the CDR3 is TGCAGCGTTGAAGCACCTAGGAAAGAGACCCAGTACTTC. This translates into CSVEAPRKETQYF.

This clonotype was counted ten times or more. V is TRBV6-2 or TRBV6-3 and J is TRBJ2-1; D might be TRBD2 (5 bases). V shed 5 bases and J shed 13 bases, with 12 bases lying between them. The germline gives CDR1 MNHEY, CDR2 SVGEGT. This CDR3 has 11 amino acids. For the CDR3, the DNA is TGTGCCAGCAGTCCTCGAGGGAGCCAGTTCTTC. This codes for CASSPRGSQFF.

This sequence joins TRBV12-3 or TRBV12-4 and TRBJ1-1, with 7 bases that match TRBD1. The CDR3 is 15 amino acids. The V segment lost 5 bases and the J segment 0 bases; nucleotides outside the gene matches: 6. The chain's CDR3 is CASSPRQGLNTEAFF. The CDR3 nucleotides are TGTGCCAGCAGTCCCCGACAGGGATTGAACACTGAAGCTTTCTTT.